This T cell receptor beta chain is from a study of blood T cell repertoires in COVID-19. Overall study: T cells, B-cell-depleted T cells, or PBMCs provided the cDNA or gDNA that served as material.

All exposed participants met a person with COVID-19 within 2 weeks before entering the study. The assay was immunoSEQ multiplex PCR, and TCRdb's table has in-frame clones only and misses some. The sample holds 250,000 or so clones, under 95% seen once. The receptor's source is a man in his forties who had been exposed to COVID-19. Sequencing was carried out using PBMCs or T cells enriched from blood (not recorded which).

CDR3 sequence: CSVQGGTVTGELFF. CDR3 bases: TGCAGCGTCCAAGGGGGAACTGTAACCGGGGAGCTGTTTTTT. The genes are TRBV29-1 and TRBJ2-2, with D perhaps TRBD1 (6 bases). V lost 6 bases, J lost 5 bases, and 16 bases lay in between. This CDR3 is built from 14 residues. CDR1 is SQVTM and CDR2 is ANQGSEA in the germline V gene.